This is a list of T cell receptor beta chains from one sample in a study of T cell repertoires in cytomegalovirus infection. TCRdb called the reads again in MiXCR, with one record for every CDR3 protein. The table shows 740,000 or so distinct CDR3 sequences, with about a third occurring only once. Specimen: PBMCs. The receptor source for this set is a human donor in good health (CMV status not recorded). Some clones in this sample may be carry-over from other donors' samples. The CDR3 runs from the conserved cysteine through the conserved F or W. A D gene is named only where the DNA matches it firmly.

D,V,CDR3
TRBD2,TRBV19,CASSPRLAGGAPNEQFF
-,TRBV28,CASSPPLGPDQYF
-,TRBV10-3,CAISEGGNADTQYF
-,TRBV7-2,CASSSSGTYNEQFF
-,TRBV28,CASSLSSAPLHQQFF
-,TRBV19,CASSMWGREAFF
TRBD2,TRBV2,CASSEVGTSGSYEQSF
-,TRBV20-1,CSARAYGRDQETQYF
-,TRBV7-2,CSRSSDSNVDLFF
-,TRBV20-1,CSARDSGTRLMNTEAFF
-,TRBV15,CATSRDPSAYGYTF
TRBD1,TRBV5-4,CASSSSLWGQNYEQYF
TRBD1,TRBV27,CASSSPSGTGDGYGYTF
TRBD2,TRBV12-3/TRBV12-4,CASSFSQRDTDTQYF
-,TRBV7-2,CASSPAPADTQYF
-,TRBV19,CASMLSLGNTIYF
-,TRBV28,CASFSQVGLGDGHEQYF
TRBD1,TRBV6-1,CASSRQGIGELFF
TRBD2,TRBV7-9,CASSLALAGRYNEQFF
-,TRBV6-5,CASSYQRGSDSPHHF
-,TRBV28,CASSRTQDRRVGELFF
-,TRBV12-3/TRBV12-4,CASTKSKDWGRLNEQFF
-,TRBV7-4,CASSRVGEGDNSPLHF
-,TRBV20-1,CSARAQGFGNTIYF
TRBD2,TRBV6-1,CASRGLVRDTQYF
TRBD2,TRBV28,CASSSLGLVDNEQFF
-,TRBV6-6,CASSYSRGGDTDTQYF
-,TRBV4-1,CASSQIGGLYNEQFF
TRBD2,TRBV5-4,CASSAATSGRGNEQFF
-,TRBV27,CASSPQQTATYEQYF
-,TRBV6-2/TRBV6-3,CARSQPGIRGGNEQFF
-,TRBV7-2,CATKQGLRNSPLHF
TRBD2,TRBV6-1,CASTAGGPGGTDTQYF
TRBD1,TRBV6-1,CASTRRTPGQGDLGIQYF
-,TRBV19,CASSIGRVANTGELFF
-,TRBV2,CASPLWGGYTF
-,TRBV5-4,CASSTLDNPYEQYF
-,TRBV7-2,CASSSVNIQYF
TRBD2,TRBV7-2,CASSFRSGRVNRHEQFF
-,TRBV6-2/TRBV6-3,CASSYKTNTEAFF
-,TRBV10-3,CAISGQESTDTQYF
TRBD1,TRBV18,CASAKGRQGSYNEQFF
-,TRBV4-1,CASSQDPNRDQPQHF
-,TRBV15,CATSKPRPGVGSSNQPQHF
-,TRBV10-3,CASVQGLDNEQFF
TRBD1,TRBV28,CASSLLGTGVEIADTQYF
-,TRBV7-2,CASSLGLSTWGELFF
-,TRBV7-9,CASSPRPTGTGELFF
-,TRBV7-8,CASSLEEFSSYEQYF
TRBD2,TRBV24-1,CATSDFGFAGGETQYF
-,TRBV11-3,CASSLVRGQNTGELFF
TRBD2,TRBV7-2,CASIKRLAEKRYTGELFF
-,TRBV7-9,CASEAVQETQYF
TRBD2,TRBV7-2,CASSLYSGVNEQFF
-,TRBV6-2/TRBV6-3,CASSDPTGPIYGYTF
-,TRBV6-8,CASSADAMGSQPQHF
-,TRBV4-1,CASSQPGPPYEQYF